In this sample, the clone carrying this T cell receptor (beta chain) turned up a few times. From the 5' RACE reads, TCRdb called clonotypes with MiXCR, one entry per CDR3 protein. This table has 85,000 to 130,000 distinct CDR3 sequences, approximately 13% appearing once. The data were taken from a study of T-cell memory formation after mild COVID-19. Whole-study context: Clusters of TCRs were largely donor specific.

The CDR3 is made up of 10 amino acids. Trimming took off 7 bases at V and 5 bases at J, with 6 bases between the two ends. Germline CDR1 and CDR2: SGHKS and YYEKEE (reference sequence). The chain recombines TRBV5-5 with TRBJ1-2; no definite D call. Sequenced input: PBMCs or a T cell subset sorted from them (not recorded which). The TCR was taken from an adult woman who had mild COVID-19 (a few samples of this study predate the infection). Cell type and time point are not known. This CDR3 is CASGKYGYTF. The CDR3 DNA reads as TGTGCCAGCGGCAAATATGGCTACACCTTC.